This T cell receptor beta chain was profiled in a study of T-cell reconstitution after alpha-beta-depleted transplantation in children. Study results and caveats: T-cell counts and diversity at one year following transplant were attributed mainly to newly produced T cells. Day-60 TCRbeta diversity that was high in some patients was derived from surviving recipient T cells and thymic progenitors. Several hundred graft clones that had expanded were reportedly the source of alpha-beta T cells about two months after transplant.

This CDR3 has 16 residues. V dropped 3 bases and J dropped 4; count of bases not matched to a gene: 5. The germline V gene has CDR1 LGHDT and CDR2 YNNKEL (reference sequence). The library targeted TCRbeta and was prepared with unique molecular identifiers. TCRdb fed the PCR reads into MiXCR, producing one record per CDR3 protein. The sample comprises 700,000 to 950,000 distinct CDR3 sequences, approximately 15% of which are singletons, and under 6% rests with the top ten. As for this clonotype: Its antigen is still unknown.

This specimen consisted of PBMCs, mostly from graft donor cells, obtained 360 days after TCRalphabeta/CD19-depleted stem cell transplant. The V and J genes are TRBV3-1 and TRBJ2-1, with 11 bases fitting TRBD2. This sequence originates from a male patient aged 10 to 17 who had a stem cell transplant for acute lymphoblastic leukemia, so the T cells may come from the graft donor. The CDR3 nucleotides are TGTGCCAGCAGCCATCCGGGACTAGCGGAGTACAATGAGCAGTTCTTC. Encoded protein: CASSHPGLAEYNEQFF.